This T cell receptor beta chain stems from a study of blood T cell repertoires in COVID-19. This CDR3 has 14 amino acids. V lost 10 bases and J lost 4; bases outside the gene matches: 4. Germline-derived CDR1 and CDR2 are WNHNN and SYGVQD (reference sequence). Per the authors' pipeline: Amplification with reference gene primers provided the estimates of nucleated cell counts. The table came from immunoSEQ multiplex PCR; TCRdb's copy has only in-frame clones and leaves some out. D and trimming come from the DNA, and the V and J calls and clone size come from that table. The sample has 200,000 or so clones; almost 80% are singletons.

The rearrangement joins TRBV10-1 to TRBJ2-3; 14 bases are a match to TRBD2. Material: peripheral blood. The origin of this receptor is a man between 60 and 75 years old with active or convalescent COVID-19. CDR3 in DNA: TGCGCCACCGGGACTAGCGGGAGTGCAGATACGCAGTATTTT. As protein: CATGTSGSADTQYF.